These 3 T cell receptor beta chains were all obtained from the same sample, sequenced in a study of cytomegalovirus exposure and HLA in healthy donors. The PCR was carried out with 60 Vbeta primers and 13 Jbeta primers. The assay was immunoSEQ multiplex PCR, and TCRdb's table has in-frame clones only and misses some. Of some 190,000 clones in the sample, 70% to 80% were seen once. Specimen: PBMCs. Receptors originate from a woman aged 25 to 39 in good health and CMV-seropositive.

V and J are TRBV25-1 and TRBJ1-2; D is unresolved. Germline V gene sequence: CDR1 MGHDK, CDR2 SYGVNS. V lost 5 bases to trimming and J lost 1 base, with 11 bases between them. The CDR3 loop spans 14 amino acids. CDR3: CASSPGGGNYGYTF. The CDR3, as DNA: TGTGCCAGCAGTCCAGGAGGCGGTAACTATGGCTACACCTTC.

This clone was recorded only once. The J gene is TRBJ2-3, the V gene TRBV6-1; D may be TRBD1 (5 bases). V lost 7 bases and J lost 2, with 10 bases in between. This CDR3 is built from 13 residues. Germline values: CDR1 MNHNS, CDR2 SASEGT. The CDR3 bases are TGTGCCAGCACTCCAGGGAACACAGATACGCAGTATTTT. It specifies CASTPGNTDTQYF.

A single count supports this clone. The gene calls are TRBV10-3 and TRBJ1-2, with TRBD1 as a possible D gene (6 bases). Trimming stripped 8 bases from V and 8 bases from J, with 18 bases between. This CDR3 region has 13 residues. CDR1 and CDR2 from the germline V gene are ENHRY and SYGVKD. The CDR3, as DNA: TGTGCCATCGCATTGGGCGGGGGCGCGGGCTACACCTTC. Its protein is CAIALGGGAGYTF.